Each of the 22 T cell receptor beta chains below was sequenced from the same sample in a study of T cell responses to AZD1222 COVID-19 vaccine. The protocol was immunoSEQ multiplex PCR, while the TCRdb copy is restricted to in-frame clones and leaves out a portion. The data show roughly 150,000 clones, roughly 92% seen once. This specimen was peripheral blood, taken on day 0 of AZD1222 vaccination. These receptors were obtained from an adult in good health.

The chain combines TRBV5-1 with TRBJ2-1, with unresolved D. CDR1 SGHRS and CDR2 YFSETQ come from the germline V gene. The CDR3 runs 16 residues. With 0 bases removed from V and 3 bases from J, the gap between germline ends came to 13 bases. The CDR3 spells CASSLAASARYNEQFF. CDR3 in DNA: TGCGCCAGCAGCTTGGCCGCATCGGCTCGCTACAATGAGCAGTTCTTC.

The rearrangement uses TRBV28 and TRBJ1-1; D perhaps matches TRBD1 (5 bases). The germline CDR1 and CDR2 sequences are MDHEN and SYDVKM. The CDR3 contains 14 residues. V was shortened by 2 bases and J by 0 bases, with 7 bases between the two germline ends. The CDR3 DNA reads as TGTGCCAGCAGTTTAGGGGCCATGAACACTGAAGCTTTCTTT. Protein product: CASSLGAMNTEAFF.

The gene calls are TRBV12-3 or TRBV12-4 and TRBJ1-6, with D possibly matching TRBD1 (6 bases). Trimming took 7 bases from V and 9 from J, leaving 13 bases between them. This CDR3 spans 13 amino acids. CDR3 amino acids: CASTPGEGSPLHF. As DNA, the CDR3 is TGTGCCAGCACCCCAGGGGAGGGTTCACCCCTCCACTTT.

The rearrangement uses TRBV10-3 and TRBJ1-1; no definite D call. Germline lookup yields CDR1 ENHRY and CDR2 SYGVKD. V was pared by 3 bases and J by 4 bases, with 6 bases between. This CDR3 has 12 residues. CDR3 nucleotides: TGTGCCATCAGTGAATGGGCCACTGAAGCTTTCTTT. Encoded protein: CAISEWATEAFF.

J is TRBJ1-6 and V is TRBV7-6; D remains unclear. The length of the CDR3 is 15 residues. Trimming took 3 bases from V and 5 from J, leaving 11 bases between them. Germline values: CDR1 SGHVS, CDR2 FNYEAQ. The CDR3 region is CASSFQAANNSPLHF. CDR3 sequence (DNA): TGTGCCAGCAGCTTCCAGGCAGCGAATAATTCACCCCTCCACTTT.

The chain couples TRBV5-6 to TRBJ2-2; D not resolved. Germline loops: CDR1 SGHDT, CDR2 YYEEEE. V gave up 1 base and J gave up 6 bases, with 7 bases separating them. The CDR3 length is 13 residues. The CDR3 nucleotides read TGTGCCAGCAGCTTGTTGGGTTCCGGGGAGCTGTTTTTT. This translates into CASSLLGSGELFF.

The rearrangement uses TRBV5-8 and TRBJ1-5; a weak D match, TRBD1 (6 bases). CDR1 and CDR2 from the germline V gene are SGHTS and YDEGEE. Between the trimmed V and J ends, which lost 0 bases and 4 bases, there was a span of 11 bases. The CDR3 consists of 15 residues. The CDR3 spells CASSLGRTANQPQHF. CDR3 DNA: TGTGCCAGCAGCTTGGGTCGGACAGCTAATCAGCCCCAGCATTTT.

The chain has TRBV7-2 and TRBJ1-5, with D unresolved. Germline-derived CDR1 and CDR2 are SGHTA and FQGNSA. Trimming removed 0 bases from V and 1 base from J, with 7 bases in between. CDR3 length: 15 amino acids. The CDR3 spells CASSLAPASNQPQHF. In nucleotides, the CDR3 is TGTGCCAGCAGCTTAGCTCCGGCCAGCAATCAGCCCCAGCATTTT.

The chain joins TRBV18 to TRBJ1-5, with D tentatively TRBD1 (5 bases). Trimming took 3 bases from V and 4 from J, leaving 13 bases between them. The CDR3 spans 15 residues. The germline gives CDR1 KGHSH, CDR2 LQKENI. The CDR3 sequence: CASSPQPTGNQPQHF. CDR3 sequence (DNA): TGTGCCAGCTCACCCCAACCAACAGGAAATCAGCCCCAGCATTTT.

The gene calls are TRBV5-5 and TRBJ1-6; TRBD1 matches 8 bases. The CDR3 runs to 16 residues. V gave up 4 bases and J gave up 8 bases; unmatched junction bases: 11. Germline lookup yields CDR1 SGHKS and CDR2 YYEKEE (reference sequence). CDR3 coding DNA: TGTGCCAGCAGCCGGAGAGGGACAGGATCGGATTCACCCCTCCACTTT. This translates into CASSRRGTGSDSPLHF. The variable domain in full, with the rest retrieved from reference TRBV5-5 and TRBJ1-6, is DAGVTQSPTHLIKTRGQQVTLRCSPISGHKSVSWYQQVLGQGPQFIFQYYEKEERGRGNFPDRFSARQFPNYSSELNVNALLLGDSALYLCASSRRGTGSDSPLHFGNGTRLTVT.

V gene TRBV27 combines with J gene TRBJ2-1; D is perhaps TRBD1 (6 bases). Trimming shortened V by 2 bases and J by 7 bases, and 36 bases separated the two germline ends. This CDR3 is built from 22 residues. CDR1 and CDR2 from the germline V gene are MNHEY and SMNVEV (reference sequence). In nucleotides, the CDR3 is TGTGCCAGCAGTTTACAGGCGGGCAGGGGTGTATCCCCGAAAGCTCGGAGTAATGAGCAGTTCTTC. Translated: CASSLQAGRGVSPKARSNEQFF.

The chain's CDR3 is CASSPEGQGASEQYF. The DNA of the CDR3 is TGTGCCAGCAGCCCAGAGGGACAGGGGGCAAGCGAGCAGTACTTC. J is TRBJ2-7 and V is TRBV7-9; TRBD1 matches at 12 bases. This CDR3 has 15 residues. Trimming cost V 5 bases and J 6 bases; bases outside gene matches: 8. Per germline, CDR1 SEHNR and CDR2 FQNEAQ (reference sequence).

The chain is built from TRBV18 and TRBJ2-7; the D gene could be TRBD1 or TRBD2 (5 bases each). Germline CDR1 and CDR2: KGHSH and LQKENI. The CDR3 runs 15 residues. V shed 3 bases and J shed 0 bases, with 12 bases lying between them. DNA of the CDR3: TGTGCCAGCTCACCGATGGGACCCTACTCCTACGAGCAGTACTTC. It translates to CASSPMGPYSYEQYF.

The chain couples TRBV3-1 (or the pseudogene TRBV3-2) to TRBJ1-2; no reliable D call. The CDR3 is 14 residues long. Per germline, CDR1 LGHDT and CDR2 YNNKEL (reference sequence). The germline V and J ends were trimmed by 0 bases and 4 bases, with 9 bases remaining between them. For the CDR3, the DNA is TGTGCCAGCAGCCAAGACGGACGAGGCTATGGCTACACCTTC. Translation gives CASSQDGRGYGYTF.

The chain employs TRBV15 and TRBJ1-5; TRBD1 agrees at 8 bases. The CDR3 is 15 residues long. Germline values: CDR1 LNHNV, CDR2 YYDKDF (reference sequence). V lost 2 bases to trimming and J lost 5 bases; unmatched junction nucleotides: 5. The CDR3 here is CATSRPGQGYQPQHF. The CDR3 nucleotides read TGTGCCACCAGCAGACCTGGACAGGGCTATCAGCCCCAGCATTTT.

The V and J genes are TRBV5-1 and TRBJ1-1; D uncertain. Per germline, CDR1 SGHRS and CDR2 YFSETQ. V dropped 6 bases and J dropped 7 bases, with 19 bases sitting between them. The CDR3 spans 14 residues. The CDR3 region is CASTPAVSAGEAFF. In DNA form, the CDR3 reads TGCGCCAGCACCCCCGCGGTATCCGCAGGTGAAGCTTTCTTT.

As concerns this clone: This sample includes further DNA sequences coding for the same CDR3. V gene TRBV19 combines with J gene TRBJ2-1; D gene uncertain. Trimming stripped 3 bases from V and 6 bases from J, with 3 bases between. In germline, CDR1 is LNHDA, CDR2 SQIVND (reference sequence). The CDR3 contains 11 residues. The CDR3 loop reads CASSIFNEQFF. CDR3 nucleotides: TGTGCCAGTAGTATTTTCAATGAGCAGTTCTTC.

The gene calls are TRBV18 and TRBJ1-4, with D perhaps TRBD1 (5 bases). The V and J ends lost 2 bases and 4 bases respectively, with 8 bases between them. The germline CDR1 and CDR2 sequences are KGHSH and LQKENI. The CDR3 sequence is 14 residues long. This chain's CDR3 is CASSPGGNNEKLFF. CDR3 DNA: TGTGCCAGCTCACCAGGGGGTAATAATGAAAAACTGTTTTTT.

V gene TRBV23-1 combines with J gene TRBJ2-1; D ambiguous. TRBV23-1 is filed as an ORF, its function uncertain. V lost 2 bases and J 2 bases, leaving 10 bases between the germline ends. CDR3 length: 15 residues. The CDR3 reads CASSQVSQPYNEQFF. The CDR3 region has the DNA TGCGCCAGCAGTCAAGTCAGCCAACCCTACAATGAGCAGTTCTTC.

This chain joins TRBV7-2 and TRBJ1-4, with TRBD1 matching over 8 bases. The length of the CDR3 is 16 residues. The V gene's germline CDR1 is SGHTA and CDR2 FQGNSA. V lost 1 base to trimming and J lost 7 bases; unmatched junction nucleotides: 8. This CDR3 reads CASSLGTGFWFEKLFF. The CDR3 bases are TGTGCCAGCAGCTTAGGGACAGGGTTTTGGTTTGAAAAACTGTTTTTT. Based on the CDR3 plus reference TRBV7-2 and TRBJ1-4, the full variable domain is GAGVSQSPSNKVTEKGKDVELRCDPISGHTALYWYRQSLGQGLEFLIYFQGNSAPDKSGLPSDRFSAERTGGSVSTLTIQRTQQEDSAVYLCASSLGTGFWFEKLFFGSGTQLSVL.

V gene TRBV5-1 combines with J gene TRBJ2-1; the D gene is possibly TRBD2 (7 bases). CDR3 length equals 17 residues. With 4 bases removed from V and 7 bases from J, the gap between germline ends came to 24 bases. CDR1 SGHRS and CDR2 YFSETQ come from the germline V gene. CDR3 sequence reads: CASSPGVAGVVRNEQFF. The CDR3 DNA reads TGCGCCAGCAGCCCAGGGGTTGCGGGGGTCGTGAGAAATGAGCAGTTCTTC.

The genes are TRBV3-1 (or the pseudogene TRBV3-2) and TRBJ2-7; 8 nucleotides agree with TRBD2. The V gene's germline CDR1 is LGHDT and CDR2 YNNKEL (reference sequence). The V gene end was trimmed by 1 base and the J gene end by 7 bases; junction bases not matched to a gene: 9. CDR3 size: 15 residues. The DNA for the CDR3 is TGTGCCAGCAGCCAAGGAGCGGGGGTGGTAGGAGAGCAGTACTTC. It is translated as CASSQGAGVVGEQYF.